This T cell receptor (beta chain) was observed in a study of blood T cell repertoires in COVID-19. Study information: Donors in the United States, Italy and Spain gave samples during acute or convalescent COVID-19. The cDNA or gDNA used as material had been derived from T cells, B-cell-depleted T cells, or PBMCs.

Study processing details: The authors estimated nucleated cell counts from reference gene primer amplification. Generated by immunoSEQ multiplex PCR, the TCRdb table keeps only in-frame clones and is missing some. The V and J calls and the clone size are those of that table, but D and trimming were determined from the DNA. This sample has fewer than 150,000 clones, with about 80% found just once. V dropped 7 bases and J dropped 3; count of bases not matched to a gene: 4. There are 13 residues in the CDR3. The germline V gene encodes CDR1 MNHEY and CDR2 SVGAGI. This chain connects TRBV6-5 to TRBJ1-1, with 8 bases aligning to TRBD1. Material: peripheral blood. The sequence was obtained from a woman aged 80 or older in a cohort sampled during active or convalescent COVID-19. CDR3 bases: TGTGCCAGCACCCAGGGGGCAGACACTGAAGCTTTCTTT. This codes for CASTQGADTEAFF.